The present entry profiles one T cell receptor (beta chain) with its context. Its antigen is as yet unknown. This sample was taken from a study of STAT3 mutations in large granular lymphocyte leukemia. Study overall: Among longitudinally sequenced T-LGLL patients, roughly half had canonical activating STAT3 mutations detected. Approximately 40% of treated T-LGLL patients showed hematologic response to immunosuppression. Points from the study as a whole: In about 30% of the 18 patients, new TCR clonotypes emerged after therapy. At least one immunodominant TCR beta clonotype appeared in every T-cell large granular lymphocyte leukemia patient. No sample exists from the first appearance of each clone.

V dropped 1 base and J dropped 7 bases, with 7 bases sitting between them. The germline gives CDR1 GTSNPN, CDR2 SVGIG (reference sequence). This CDR3 has 12 residues. Measured with immunoSEQ multiplex PCR; TCRdb has only the in-frame clones, and not every one. The sample holds several thousand clones, roughly nine tenths seen once. V gene TRBV30 combines with J gene TRBJ1-4; no clear D gene. The receptor comes from a man in his fifties or sixties with T-cell large granular lymphocyte leukemia. Some clones in this sample may be carry-over from other donors' samples. Sequenced sample: peripheral blood mononuclear cells. Here the CDR3 reads CAWSGSGEKLFF. The CDR3 region has the DNA TGTGCCTGGAGTGGATCGGGTGAAAAACTGTTTTTT.